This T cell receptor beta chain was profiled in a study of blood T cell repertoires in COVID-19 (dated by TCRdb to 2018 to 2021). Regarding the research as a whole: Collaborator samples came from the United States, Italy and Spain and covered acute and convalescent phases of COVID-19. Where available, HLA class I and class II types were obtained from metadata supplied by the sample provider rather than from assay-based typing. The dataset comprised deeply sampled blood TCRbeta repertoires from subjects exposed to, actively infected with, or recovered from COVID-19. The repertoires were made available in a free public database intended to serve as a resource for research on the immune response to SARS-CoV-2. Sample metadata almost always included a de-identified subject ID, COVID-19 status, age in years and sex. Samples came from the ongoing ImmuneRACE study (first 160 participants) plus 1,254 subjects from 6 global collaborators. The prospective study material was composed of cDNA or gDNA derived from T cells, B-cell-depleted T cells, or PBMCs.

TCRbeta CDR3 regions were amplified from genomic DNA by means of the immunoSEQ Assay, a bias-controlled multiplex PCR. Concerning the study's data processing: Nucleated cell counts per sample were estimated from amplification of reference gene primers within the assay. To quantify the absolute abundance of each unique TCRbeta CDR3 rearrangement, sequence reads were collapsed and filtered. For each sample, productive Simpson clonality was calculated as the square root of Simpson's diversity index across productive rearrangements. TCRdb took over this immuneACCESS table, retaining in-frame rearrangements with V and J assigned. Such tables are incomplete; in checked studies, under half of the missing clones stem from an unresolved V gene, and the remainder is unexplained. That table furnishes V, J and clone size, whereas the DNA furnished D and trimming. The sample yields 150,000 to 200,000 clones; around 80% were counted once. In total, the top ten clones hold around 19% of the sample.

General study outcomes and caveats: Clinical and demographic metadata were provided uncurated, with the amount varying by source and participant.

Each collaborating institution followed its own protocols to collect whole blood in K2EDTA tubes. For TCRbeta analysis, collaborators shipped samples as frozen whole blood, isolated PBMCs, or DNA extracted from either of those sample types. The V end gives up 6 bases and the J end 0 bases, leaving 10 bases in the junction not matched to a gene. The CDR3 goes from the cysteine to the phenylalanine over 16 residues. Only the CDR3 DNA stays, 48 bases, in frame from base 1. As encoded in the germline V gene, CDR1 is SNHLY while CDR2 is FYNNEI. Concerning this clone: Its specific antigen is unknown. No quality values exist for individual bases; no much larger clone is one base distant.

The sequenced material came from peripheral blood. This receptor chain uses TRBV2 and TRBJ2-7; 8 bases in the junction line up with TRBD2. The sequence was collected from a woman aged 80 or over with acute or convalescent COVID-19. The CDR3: CASRGWKREISYEQYF. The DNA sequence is TGTGCCAGCAGAGGGTGGAAGCGGGAGATCTCCTACGAGCAGTACTTC.